The 19 T cell receptor beta chains given below trace back to one sample, sequenced in a study of regulatory T cells in long-lasting Graves disease. The time point was: persistent/refractory GD, antithyroid drugs over 5 years with positive TRAb. PBMC-extracted RNA yielded the TCR library. Through Arm-PCR of CDR3 regions and iRepertoire HTBI primers, TCR beta libraries were built. TCRdb called the multiplex PCR reads again in MiXCR, with one record for every CDR3 protein. Of a few hundred thousand distinct CDR3 sequences in the sample, roughly a quarter were seen once. This material consisted of peripheral blood mononuclear cells (PBMCs), taken when the disease was refractory, from a patient treated with antithyroid drugs. Every receptor here comes from a female donor with Graves disease.

This clonotype turned up a few times. This sequence joins TRBV5-1 and TRBJ2-3, with 10 bases fitting TRBD1. Trimming cost V 9 bases and J 3 bases; bases outside gene matches: 13. The CDR3 extends over 16 amino acids. Germline assignment: CDR1 SGHRS and CDR2 YFSETQ. CDR3 region: CATSIPTGGFTDTQYF. The CDR3 nucleotides read TGCGCCACCTCAATTCCGACAGGGGGCTTTACAGATACGCAGTATTTT.

This chain connects TRBV7-9 to TRBJ1-5, with D maybe TRBD1 (6 bases). The CDR3 contains 14 residues. CDR1 and CDR2 (germline): SEHNR, FQNEAQ (reference sequence). Trimming took off 0 bases at V and 9 bases at J, with 12 bases between the two ends. CDR3: CASSLAGADPPQHF. CDR3 bases: TGTGCCAGCAGCTTAGCGGGGGCAGACCCGCCCCAGCATTTT.

The chain links TRBV10-3 to TRBJ1-2, with a possible D match to TRBD1 (5 bases). CDR3 size: 13 residues. Trimming shortened V by 2 bases and J by 8 bases, and 12 bases separated the two germline ends. CDR1 is ENHRY, CDR2 SYGVKD, per germline. CDR3 protein: CAISEDSSMGYTF. DNA of the CDR3: TGTGCCATCAGTGAGGACAGTTCTATGGGCTACACCTTC.

The rearrangement links TRBV5-1 to TRBJ2-7; D gene uncertain. V lost 2 bases and J 3 bases, leaving 15 bases between the germline ends. The CDR3 runs 15 residues. CDR1 SGHRS and CDR2 YFSETQ come from the germline V gene. The CDR3 DNA sequence: TGCGCCAGCAGCTTCCAGGCGAACGCGGTCTACGAGCAGTACTTC. Protein product: CASSFQANAVYEQYF.

This clonotype was found many times. The CDR3, as DNA: TGTGCCAGCAGCTCCGCGACTAGCGGGAGGGCCGCAGAGACCCAGTACTTC. Translation: CASSSATSGRAAETQYF. This chain joins TRBV3-1 and TRBJ2-5; 14 positions match TRBD2. The CDR3 is 17 amino acids. From germline, CDR1 is LGHDT and CDR2 YNNKEL (reference sequence). V shed 5 bases and J 4 bases; nucleotides not matched to a gene: 9.

This chain uses TRBV20-1 with TRBJ2-1; maybe TRBD2 (5 bases). This CDR3 is built from 16 residues. Germline values: CDR1 DFQATT, CDR2 SNEGSKA (reference sequence). V was clipped by 3 bases and J by 1 base, with 16 bases between them. As DNA, the CDR3 is TGCAGTGCTAGGTCGGCCGGCGGAGGATCCTACAATGAGCAGTTCTTC. This encodes CSARSAGGGSYNEQFF.

This clonotype was counted ten times or more. A junction end diverges from the germline sequence, so it may reflect a read error. V gene TRBV28 combines with J gene TRBJ1-1; D gene uncertain. The V gene's germline CDR1 is MDHEN and CDR2 SYDVKM. The CDR3 loop spans 13 amino acids. The CDR3 DNA reads TGTGCCAGCAGTTTTTTGGGGAACCCTGAAGCTTTCTTT. Translating gives CASSFLGNPEAFF.

This chain joins TRBV4-1 and TRBJ2-7, with 7 bases identical to TRBD2. The germline V gene encodes CDR1 MGHRA and CDR2 YSYEKL. CDR3 length: 15 amino acids. V gave up 1 base and J gave up 1 base; unmatched junction bases: 4. The CDR3: CASSQGAGVSYEQYF. DNA for the CDR3: TGCGCCAGCAGCCAAGGGGCGGGAGTTTCCTACGAGCAGTACTTC.

V gene TRBV5-5 combines with J gene TRBJ2-1; 7 nucleotides align to TRBD2. The CDR3 is 14 amino acids. After removal of 6 bases from V and 7 bases from J, the junction contained 10 bases not matched to a gene. The germline V gene encodes CDR1 SGHKS and CDR2 YYEKEE (reference sequence). The CDR3 DNA reads as TGTGCCAGCACAACACTTGGGGGGGGTAATGAGCAGTTCTTC. As protein: CASTTLGGGNEQFF.

There are many counts of this clonotype. The chain couples TRBV2 to TRBJ2-5; TRBD2 matches 7 bases. Germline assignment: CDR1 SNHLY and CDR2 FYNNEI. This CDR3 has 16 amino acids. With 0 bases clipped from V and 5 bases from J, the junction kept 9 bases outside the gene matches. CDR3 loop: CASSEARWGGRETQYF. CDR3 in DNA: TGTGCCAGCAGTGAAGCTCGATGGGGGGGAAGGGAGACCCAGTACTTC.

This clonotype was observed at least ten times. The chain recombines TRBV2 with TRBJ2-5; TRBD2 is a possible D gene (6 bases). Germline CDR1 reads SNHLY; CDR2 reads FYNNEI. Trimming removed 9 bases from V and 5 bases from J, with 13 bases in between. This CDR3 has 12 residues. CDR3 DNA sequence: TGTGCCAGAGCGGGTAGCCCGGAGACCCAGTACTTC. Protein: CARAGSPETQYF. Drawing the rest from reference TRBV2 and TRBJ2-5, the complete variable domain is EPEVTQTPSHQVTQMGQEVILRCVPISNHLYFYWYRQILGQKVEFLVSFYNNEISEKSEIFDDQFSVERPDGSNFTLKIRSTKLEDSAMYFCARAGSPETQYFGPGTRLLVL.

The chain has TRBV29-1 and TRBJ2-7, with 8 bases fitting TRBD2. The germline V gene has CDR1 SQVTM and CDR2 ANQGSEA. The trim removed 0 bases at V and 8 bases at J, leaving 9 bases unmatched. This CDR3 region has 14 residues. The CDR3 nucleotides read TGCAGCGTTGAAGATCCCCCGACTAGCGACCAGCAGTACTTC. Protein: CSVEDPPTSDQQYF.

V gene TRBV29-1 combines with J gene TRBJ2-7, with a tentative D call TRBD2 (6 bases). Germline V gives CDR1 SQVTM, CDR2 ANQGSEA. V lost 5 bases to trimming and J lost 6 bases, with 14 bases between them. The CDR3 loop spans 12 amino acids. CDR3: CSVRGSLLEQYF. In nucleotides, the CDR3 is TGCAGCGTTCGGGGGTCACTACTCGAGCAGTACTTC.

The chain uses TRBV28 and TRBJ2-7; D not resolved. The V and J ends lost 6 bases and 1 base respectively, with 19 bases between them. The CDR3 loop spans 16 amino acids. In germline, CDR1 is MDHEN, CDR2 SYDVKM. The CDR3 spells CASSHPPPRKSYEQYF. The CDR3 nucleotides are TGTGCCAGCAGCCACCCCCCGCCCCGGAAGTCCTACGAGCAGTACTTC. Using reference TRBV28 and TRBJ2-7 for the parts outside the CDR3, the full variable domain is DVKVTQSSRYLVKRTGEKVFLECVQDMDHENMFWYRQDPGLGLRLIYFSYDVKMKEKGDIPEGYSVSREKKERFSLILESASTNQTSMYLCASSHPPPRKSYEQYFGPGTRLTVT.

This clonotype was counted a few times. For the CDR3, the DNA is TGTGCCAGCTCACGAGGACAGGGCTATAACTATGGCTACACCTTC. Its translation is CASSRGQGYNYGYTF. This sequence joins TRBV18 and TRBJ1-2; TRBD1 matches 8 bases. From germline, CDR1 is KGHSH and CDR2 LQKENI. This CDR3 comprises 15 residues. V shed 4 bases, J shed 1 base, and the junction held 5 bases outside the gene matches.

J is TRBJ1-1 and V is TRBV18, with TRBD1 matching 8 bases. Per germline, CDR1 KGHSH and CDR2 LQKENI. V shed 5 bases, J shed 4 bases, and the junction held 6 bases outside the gene matches. This CDR3 comprises 14 residues. In nucleotides, the CDR3 is TGTGCCAGCTCAGGTACCCAGGGGGCCACTGAAGCTTTCTTT. Translating it yields CASSGTQGATEAFF.

This clonotype has a handful of counts. The chain combines TRBV19 with TRBJ1-5, with TRBD1 matching 8 bases. The length of the CDR3 is 15 residues. J was trimmed by 4 bases and V by 5 bases; bases with no gene match: 7. Germline V gene data show CDR1 as LNHDA and CDR2 as SQIVND (reference sequence). The CDR3 sequence: CASSLGQGRNQPQHF. The DNA of the CDR3 is TGTGCCAGTAGTCTTGGACAGGGACGGAATCAGCCCCAGCATTTT.

As to this clonotype: This sequence may be a read error, since a much larger clone differs from it by one base. It is likely a read error, because the conserved phenylalanine at the end of the CDR3 is missing. The chain links TRBV19 to TRBJ2-2; TRBD2 is a possible D gene (7 bases). Germline V gene sequence: CDR1 LNHDA, CDR2 SQIVND (reference sequence). The V end lost 6 bases, the J end lost 4 bases, and 9 bases lay between the germline ends. This CDR3 has 13 residues. In nucleotides, the CDR3 is TGTGCCAGTAGGGGAGGGGGCACCGGGGAGCTGTTTTCT. Its protein product is CASRGGGTGELFS.

There are many counts of this clonotype. The rearrangement uses TRBV28 and TRBJ1-5; D is undetermined. Germline values: CDR1 MDHEN, CDR2 SYDVKM. Trimming shortened V by 4 bases and J by 1 base, and 11 bases separated the two germline ends. This CDR3 region has 15 residues. CDR3 in amino acids: CASSSEGMSNQPQHF. DNA of the CDR3: TGTGCCAGCAGTTCCGAAGGCATGAGCAATCAGCCCCAGCATTTT.